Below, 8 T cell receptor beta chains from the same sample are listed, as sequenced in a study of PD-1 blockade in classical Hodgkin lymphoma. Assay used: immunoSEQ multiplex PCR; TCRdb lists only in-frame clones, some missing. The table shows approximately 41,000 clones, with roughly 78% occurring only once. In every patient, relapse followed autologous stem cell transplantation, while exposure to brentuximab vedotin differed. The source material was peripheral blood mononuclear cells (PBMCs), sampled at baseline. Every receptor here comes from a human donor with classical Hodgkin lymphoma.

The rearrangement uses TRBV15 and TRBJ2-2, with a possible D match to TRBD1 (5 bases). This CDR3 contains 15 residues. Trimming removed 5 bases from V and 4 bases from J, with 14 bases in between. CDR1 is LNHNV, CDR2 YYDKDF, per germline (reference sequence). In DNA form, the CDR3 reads TGTGCCACCAGCCGGGCAGGGATAGGCACCGGGGAGCTGTTTTTT. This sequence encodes CATSRAGIGTGELFF.

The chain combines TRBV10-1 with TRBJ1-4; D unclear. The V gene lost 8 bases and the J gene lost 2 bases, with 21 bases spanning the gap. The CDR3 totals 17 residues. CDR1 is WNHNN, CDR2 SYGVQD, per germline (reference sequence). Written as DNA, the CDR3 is TGCGCCAGCCCCCCTGTAGGGCGACAATCTACTAATGAAAAACTGTTTTTT. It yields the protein CASPPVGRQSTNEKLFF.

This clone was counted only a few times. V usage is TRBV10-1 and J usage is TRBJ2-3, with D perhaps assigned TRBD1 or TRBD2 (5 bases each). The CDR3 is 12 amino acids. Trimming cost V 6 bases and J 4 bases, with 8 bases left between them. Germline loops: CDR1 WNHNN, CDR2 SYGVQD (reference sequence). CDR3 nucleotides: TGCGCCAGCAGCCAGGGACCAGATACGCAGTATTTT. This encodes CASSQGPDTQYF.

The CDR3 nucleotides read TGTGCCAGCAGCCAGGGAACTGGACTAGCGGGGACCCTATACGAGCAGTACTTC. Translating gives CASSQGTGLAGTLYEQYF. The genes are TRBV4-2 and TRBJ2-7, with 12 bases lining up with TRBD2. Germline trimming cut 3 bases from V and 4 bases from J; bases unmatched to any gene: 13. This CDR3 contains 18 residues. Looked up from germline, CDR1 is LGHNA and CDR2 is YNFKEQ.

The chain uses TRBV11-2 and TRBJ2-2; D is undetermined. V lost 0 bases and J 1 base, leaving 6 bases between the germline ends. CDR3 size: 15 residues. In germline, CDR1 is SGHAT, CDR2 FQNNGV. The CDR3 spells CASSLDFRNTGELFF. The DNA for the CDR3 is TGTGCCAGCAGCTTAGACTTCAGGAACACCGGGGAGCTGTTTTTT. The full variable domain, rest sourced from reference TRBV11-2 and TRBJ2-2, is EAGVAQSPRYKIIEKRQSVAFWCNPISGHATLYWYQQILGQGPKLLIQFQNNGVVDDSQLPKDRFSAERLKGVDSTLKIQPAKLEDSAVYLCASSLDFRNTGELFFGEGSRLTVL.

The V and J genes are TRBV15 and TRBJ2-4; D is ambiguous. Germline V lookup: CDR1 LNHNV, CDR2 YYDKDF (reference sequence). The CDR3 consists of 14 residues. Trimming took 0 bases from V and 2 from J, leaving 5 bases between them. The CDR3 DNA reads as TGTGCCACCAGCAGAGATTGGACCAAAAACATTCAGTACTTC. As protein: CATSRDWTKNIQYF.

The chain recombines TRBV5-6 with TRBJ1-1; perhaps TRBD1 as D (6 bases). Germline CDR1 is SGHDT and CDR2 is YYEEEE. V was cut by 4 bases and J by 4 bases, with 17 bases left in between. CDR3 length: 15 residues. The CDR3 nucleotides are TGTGCCAGCAGCGGGTTCAGGGAGGGGGGCACTGAAGCTTTCTTT. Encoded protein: CASSGFREGGTEAFF.

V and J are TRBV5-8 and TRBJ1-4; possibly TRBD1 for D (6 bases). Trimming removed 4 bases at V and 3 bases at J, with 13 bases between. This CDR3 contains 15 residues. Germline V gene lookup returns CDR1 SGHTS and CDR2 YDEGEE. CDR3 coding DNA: TGTGCCAGCAGCATAGGGGGTACGGCTAATGAAAAACTGTTTTTT. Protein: CASSIGGTANEKLFF.